Each of the 25 T cell receptor beta chains below was sequenced from the same sample in a study of T cells in Graves' hyperthyroidism and ophthalmopathy. From RNA transcripts, TCR beta CDR3 regions were amplified. When the TCR CDR3 underwent first-round RT-PCR, the HTBI primer set was used. TCRdb analysed the multiplex PCR reads with MiXCR anew, one entry per CDR3 protein. The sample shows roughly 200,000 distinct CDR3 sequences, 17% of them seen only once. The sequencing input was blood. The receptors here all came from a woman aged 50 to 60 with Graves' hyperthyroidism.

This sequence joins TRBV15 and TRBJ2-7; a weak D match, TRBD1 (5 bases). With 0 bases removed from V and 6 bases from J, the gap between germline ends came to 15 bases. CDR1 is LNHNV, CDR2 YYDKDF, per germline (reference sequence). CDR3 length: 15 amino acids. The CDR3 DNA is TGTGCCACCAGCAGAGATAAGGGGCAGGGCACCGAGCAGTACTTC. This encodes CATSRDKGQGTEQYF.

The rearrangement joins TRBV18 to TRBJ2-7, with 15 bases matching TRBD2. This CDR3 is built from 15 residues. Losses at the gene ends were 2 bases for V and 6 bases for J; bases not matched to a gene: 2. Per the germline V gene, CDR1 is KGHSH and CDR2 is LQKENI. As DNA, the CDR3 is TGTGCCAGCTCACCAAAGGGACTAGCGGGAGGCGAGCAGTACTTC. Residues: CASSPKGLAGGEQYF. The full variable domain, in which reference TRBV18 and TRBJ2-7 provide the parts outside the CDR3, is NAGVMQNPRHLVRRRGQEARLRCSPMKGHSHVYWYRQLPEEGLKFMVYLQKENIIDESGMPKERFSAEFPKEGPSILRIQQVVRGDSAAYFCASSPKGLAGGEQYFGPGTRLTVT.

The chain carries TRBV6-1 and TRBJ1-3; D is unclear. CDR1 is MNHNS, CDR2 SASEGT, per germline. The CDR3 is made up of 12 amino acids. V gave up 7 bases and J gave up 2 bases, with 6 bases separating them. The CDR3 loop reads CASTPAGNTIYF. The CDR3 nucleotides are TGTGCCAGCACTCCGGCTGGAAACACCATATATTTT.

The sample holds many counts of this clonotype. This chain joins TRBV7-2 and TRBJ1-5; unclear D gene. The V and J ends lost 2 bases and 6 bases respectively, with 14 bases between them. The CDR3 has 15 residues. Germline values: CDR1 SGHTA, CDR2 FQGNSA. CDR3 amino acids: CASSLWVVEGQPQHF. CDR3 sequence (DNA): TGTGCCAGCAGCTTATGGGTCGTTGAGGGTCAGCCCCAGCATTTT.

This clonotype was picked up many times. This sequence joins TRBV18 and TRBJ1-5; D not resolved. V lost 2 bases and J lost 6, with 17 bases in between. CDR1 is KGHSH and CDR2 is LQKENI in the germline V gene. The CDR3 spans 16 residues. CDR3 bases: TGTGCCAGCTCACCAGAGGTTAACCGTATGAGTCAGCCCCAGCATTTT. It specifies CASSPEVNRMSQPQHF.

This clonotype was detected a few times. This chain uses TRBV10-1 with TRBJ2-2; D is undetermined. In germline, CDR1 is WNHNN, CDR2 SYGVQD (reference sequence). With 5 bases removed from V and 7 bases from J, the gap between germline ends came to 11 bases. The CDR3 spans 13 residues. The CDR3 reads CASSFGIGGELFF. DNA for the CDR3: TGCGCCAGCAGTTTCGGCATTGGCGGGGAGCTGTTTTTT.

This clonotype was detected a few times. A clone one base away is much larger, so this may be a read error. The rearrangement joins TRBV12-3 or TRBV12-4 to TRBJ2-1, with 12 bases fitting TRBD2. The V segment lost 6 bases and the J segment 0 bases; nucleotides outside the gene matches: 6. This CDR3 spans 17 amino acids. The CDR3 nucleotides read TGTGCCAGCAGCCGAGGACTAGCGGGATCCTCCTACAATGAGCAGTTCTTC. Its translation is CASSRGLAGSSYNEQFF.

The V and J genes are TRBV20-1 and TRBJ1-3; no definite D call. Germline lookup yields CDR1 DFQATT and CDR2 SNEGSKA (reference sequence). This CDR3 is 14 amino acids long. Trimming stripped 3 bases from V and 1 base from J, with 10 bases between. The CDR3: CSASGSVSGNTIYF. CDR3 bases: TGCAGTGCTAGCGGGAGCGTTTCTGGAAACACCATATATTTT.

This clonotype was observed a few times. The rearrangement joins TRBV2 to TRBJ2-7; a weak D match, TRBD1 (6 bases). The CDR3 consists of 15 residues. The V end lost 6 bases, the J end lost 6 bases, and 21 bases lay between the germline ends. Germline CDR1 SNHLY, CDR2 FYNNEI. The CDR3 region is CASRQSNQGQREQYF. The CDR3 DNA reads as TGTGCCAGCAGACAATCTAACCAGGGGCAGCGCGAGCAGTACTTC.

This clonotype was detected only a few times. This may stem from a read error, because a much larger clone lies one nucleotide away. The rearrangement joins TRBV12-3 or TRBV12-4 to TRBJ2-3; no firm D call. The CDR3 is 14 amino acids. Trimming took off 6 bases at V and 2 bases at J, with 12 bases between the two ends. The CDR3 sequence is CASREARLTDTQYF. The CDR3 DNA reads TGTGCCAGCAGGGAAGCGAGACTCACAGATACGCAGTATTTT.

This clonotype was seen ten or more times. The gene calls are TRBV10-3 and TRBJ2-3, with 12 nucleotides matching TRBD2. Germline V gene lookup returns CDR1 ENHRY and CDR2 SYGVKD. There are 15 residues in the CDR3. V gave up 6 bases and J gave up 6 bases; unmatched junction bases: 7. The CDR3 DNA reads TGTGCCATCAGAAATCTAGCGGGAGGGGTGGATACGCAGTATTTT. Translated: CAIRNLAGGVDTQYF.

This clonotype was counted a few times. The CDR3 region has the DNA TGTGCCAGCAGCCACCGGGACAGGGGGCTCCTCGGATTTTACGAGCAGTACTTC. It yields the protein CASSHRDRGLLGFYEQYF. The chain recombines TRBV27 with TRBJ2-7, with 12 bases that match TRBD1. J was trimmed by 4 bases and V by 6 bases; bases with no gene match: 16. Per germline, CDR1 MNHEY and CDR2 SMNVEV (reference sequence). The CDR3 has 18 residues.

This sequence joins TRBV6-2 or TRBV6-3 and TRBJ1-2; TRBD1 might be the D (5 bases). V lost 6 bases and J lost 7, with 21 bases in between. The CDR3 contains 15 residues. CDR1 MNHEY and CDR2 SVGEGT come from the germline V gene. CDR3 loop: CASSRSRGDPSGYTF. CDR3 DNA sequence: TGTGCCAGCAGCAGATCGCGAGGGGATCCCAGTGGCTACACCTTC.

The chain couples TRBV28 to TRBJ1-6, with D possibly being TRBD1 (5 bases). Germline CDR1 reads MDHEN; CDR2 reads SYDVKM. V was trimmed by 5 bases and J by 8 bases, leaving 13 bases between them. This CDR3 is 14 amino acids long. The CDR3 DNA is TGTGCCAGCAGTCCCGGGACGTCTTATTCACCCCTCCACTTT. The encoded protein is CASSPGTSYSPLHF.

This clonotype was seen a handful of times. The V gene is TRBV27, the J gene TRBJ2-7, with D possibly being TRBD1 (5 bases). CDR3 length equals 14 residues. Looked up from germline, CDR1 is MNHEY and CDR2 is SMNVEV (reference sequence). With 7 bases removed from V and 5 bases from J, the gap between germline ends came to 18 bases. The CDR3 DNA reads TGTGCCAGCAACACCCCCAGCAGGGTCCACGAGCAGTACTTC. Encoded protein: CASNTPSRVHEQYF.

The rearrangement joins TRBV7-3 to TRBJ2-1; D might be TRBD1 or TRBD2, each matching 5 bases. Trimming pared 4 bases from V and 3 bases from J, leaving 10 bases between. Germline values: CDR1 SGHTA, CDR2 FQGTGA. This CDR3 contains 14 residues. The CDR3: CASSSEGHYNEQFF. The CDR3 DNA is TGTGCCAGCAGCTCCGAGGGGCACTACAATGAGCAGTTCTTC.

This clonotype was counted at least ten times. The chain links TRBV20-1 to TRBJ1-1, with D perhaps matching TRBD1 (6 bases). The CDR3 has 14 amino acids. The germline V gene has CDR1 DFQATT and CDR2 SNEGSKA (reference sequence). Trimming stripped 0 bases from V and 1 base from J, with 9 bases between. CDR3 sequence (DNA): TGCAGTGCTAGAGATTTGGACAGGAACACTGAAGCTTTCTTT. This encodes CSARDLDRNTEAFF.

The chain has TRBV27 and TRBJ1-5; D possibly corresponds to TRBD1 (6 bases). This CDR3 has 12 residues. The V and J ends lost 8 bases and 7 bases respectively, with 12 bases between them. Germline lookup yields CDR1 MNHEY and CDR2 SMNVEV (reference sequence). The CDR3 DNA follows: TGTGCCAGCTCACAGGGTGAACAGCCCCAGCATTTT. It translates to CASSQGEQPQHF.

This clonotype has at least ten counts. The chain links TRBV12-3 or TRBV12-4 to TRBJ2-3; TRBD2 aligns across 9 bases. This CDR3 region has 18 residues. Unmatched junction bases numbered 7, after V lost 0 bases and J lost 0 bases. CDR3 sequence: CASSLALSSGISTDTQYF. The CDR3 nucleotides are TGTGCCAGCAGTTTAGCGCTTTCTAGCGGGATTAGCACAGATACGCAGTATTTT.

This clonotype was found many times. The CDR3, as DNA: TGTGCCAGCAGTTACGGAGAACTAGCGGGAGTGACCGGGGAGCTGTTTTTT. The encoded protein is CASSYGELAGVTGELFF. The chain has TRBV6-5 and TRBJ2-2; 11 nucleotides align to TRBD2. Germline V gene sequence: CDR1 MNHEY, CDR2 SVGAGI. V shed 2 bases and J 5 bases; nucleotides not matched to a gene: 7. The CDR3 loop spans 17 amino acids.

This rearrangement joins TRBV27 to TRBJ1-4; TRBD1 agrees at 7 bases. This CDR3 is built from 14 residues. Germline V gives CDR1 MNHEY, CDR2 SMNVEV (reference sequence). The ends lost 7 bases at V and 7 bases at J; junction bases unmatched: 9. CDR3 sequence (DNA): TGTGCCAGCAAGAAGGAGGGGGCCCGTGAAAAACTGTTTTTT. It codes for CASKKEGAREKLFF.

This chain uses TRBV19 with TRBJ2-1, with 10 nucleotides matching TRBD2. Germline assignment: CDR1 LNHDA and CDR2 SQIVND (reference sequence). Trimming cost V 0 bases and J 3 bases; bases outside gene matches: 5. The CDR3 extends over 17 amino acids. For the CDR3, the DNA is TGTGCCAGTAGTATAGATCGACTAGCGGGTAACTACAATGAGCAGTTCTTC. This codes for CASSIDRLAGNYNEQFF.

This clonotype came up many times. The chain uses TRBV27 and TRBJ1-2; 7 positions agree with TRBD1. Germline CDR1 MNHEY, CDR2 SMNVEV (reference sequence). V shed 5 bases and J 2 bases; nucleotides not matched to a gene: 11. The CDR3 is 16 amino acids. CDR3 sequence reads: CASSDGTAPLNYGYTF. In DNA form, the CDR3 reads TGTGCCAGCAGTGACGGGACAGCCCCGTTAAACTATGGCTACACCTTC.

This clonotype was recorded at least ten times. The chain joins TRBV11-2 to TRBJ2-3; possible D gene TRBD1, 5 bases. CDR1 SGHAT and CDR2 FQNNGV come from the germline V gene. The CDR3 has 15 residues. V was pared by 5 bases and J by 1 base, with 13 bases between. The CDR3 region is CASSVTGGGTDTQYF. The CDR3 DNA follows: TGTGCCAGCAGCGTAACAGGTGGAGGCACAGATACGCAGTATTTT.

This clonotype was counted at least ten times. J is TRBJ1-2 and V is TRBV12-3 or TRBV12-4, with a tentative D call TRBD1 (6 bases). Between the trimmed V and J ends, which lost 2 bases and 4 bases, there was a span of 20 bases. There are 17 residues in the CDR3. CDR3 nucleotide sequence: TGTGCCAGCAGTTTATCGGATTCATACACAGGGTTCTATGGCTACACCTTC. It specifies CASSLSDSYTGFYGYTF.